The rows below give T cell receptor beta chains drawn from one sample of a study of PD-1 blockade in classical Hodgkin lymphoma. Assay: immunoSEQ multiplex PCR; the TCRdb copy retains only in-frame clones and omits some. The sample lists over 20,000 clones, approximately 68% occurring once. Sequences were derived from peripheral blood mononuclear cells (PBMCs), sampled before the fourth cycle of nivolumab. The receptor set was obtained from a human donor with classical Hodgkin lymphoma. Each CDR3 is given with its conserved first and last residue. Fields, in order: D gene, V gene, clone size, J gene, CDR3 DNA, CDR3 protein. A D gene is named only where the DNA matches it firmly. Rows give clone size only sometimes, using once, few, many, or a class for an expanded clone.

D: -
V: TRBV7-6
size: -
J: TRBJ1-4
DNA: TGTGCCAGCAGCACAGGGATGAAACTGTTTTTT
CDR3: CASSTGMKLFF

D: -
V: TRBV28
size: -
J: TRBJ2-5
DNA: TGTGCCAGCAGTGGGGTGGGAGGCGTGGGGCTCAAAGAGACCCAGTACTTC
CDR3: CASSGVGGVGLKETQYF

D: -
V: TRBV4-3
size: -
J: TRBJ1-2
DNA: TGCGCCAGCAGCCAAGATCGAGGGACTTATGGCTACACCTTC
CDR3: CASSQDRGTYGYTF

D: TRBD2
V: TRBV6-4
size: -
J: TRBJ2-1
DNA: TGTGCCAGCAGTCGGCTAGCGGGGGGATACAATGAGCAGTTCTTC
CDR3: CASSRLAGGYNEQFF

D: -
V: TRBV2
size: medium-sized
J: TRBJ2-1
DNA: TGTGCCAGCAGTGAAGCAGGTGAGCAGTTCTTC
CDR3: CASSEAGEQFF

D: -
V: TRBV6-6
size: once
J: TRBJ1-1
DNA: TGTGCCAGCAGTCGCCAACCCCGGGACGACACTGAAGCTTTCTTT
CDR3: CASSRQPRDDTEAFF

D: TRBD2
V: TRBV7-7
size: -
J: TRBJ2-5
DNA: TGTGCTAGCAGCTTAGCGGGGGGGACCCAGTACTTC
CDR3: CASSLAGGTQYF

D: -
V: TRBV5-4
size: -
J: TRBJ2-3
DNA: TGTGCCAGCAGTATCACTAGCTCGGATACGCAGTATTTT
CDR3: CASSITSSDTQYF

D: TRBD2
V: TRBV4-2
size: -
J: TRBJ2-1
DNA: TGTGCCAGCAGCCAAGATCGGCTAGCGGGGAATGAGCAGTTCTTC
CDR3: CASSQDRLAGNEQFF

D: -
V: TRBV4-1
size: -
J: TRBJ1-2
DNA: TGCGCCAGCAGCCATGGACTGAGGTCGCACTATGGCTACACCTTC
CDR3: CASSHGLRSHYGYTF

D: -
V: TRBV5-5
size: -
J: TRBJ1-2
DNA: TGTGCCAGCAGCTTGGCGCAGGGCACCTACACCTTC
CDR3: CASSLAQGTYTF

D: -
V: TRBV27
size: few
J: TRBJ1-3
DNA: TGTGCCAGCAGTTTAGCACAGGGAAACACCATATATTTT
CDR3: CASSLAQGNTIYF

D: -
V: TRBV27
size: once
J: TRBJ2-6
DNA: TGTGCCAGCAGTCCCATCCAGCTCTCCGGGGCCAACGTCCTGACTTTC
CDR3: CASSPIQLSGANVLTF

D: TRBD1
V: TRBV4-1
size: few
J: TRBJ1-1
DNA: TGCGCCAGCAGCCAAGTCCCGGGACAGGGCTCGAACACTGAAGCTTTCTTT
CDR3: CASSQVPGQGSNTEAFF

D: -
V: TRBV4-2
size: -
J: TRBJ2-3
DNA: TGTGCCAGCAGCCGAGACAGCCTAAGCACAGATACGCAGTATTTT
CDR3: CASSRDSLSTDTQYF

D: -
V: TRBV30
size: -
J: TRBJ1-1
DNA: TGTGCCCTCTCAGGGAGGTTGAACACTGAAGCTTTCTTT
CDR3: CALSGRLNTEAFF

D: -
V: TRBV6-5
size: -
J: TRBJ1-2
DNA: TGTGCCAGCAGTTACTCGAGGAGGGGTAGTGGCTACACCTTC
CDR3: CASSYSRRGSGYTF

D: -
V: TRBV2
size: -
J: TRBJ1-1
DNA: TGTGCCAGCAGTGAGGCCGAAGCTTTCTTT
CDR3: CASSEAEAFF

D: -
V: TRBV19
size: few
J: TRBJ1-1
DNA: TGTGCCAGTACGGATGCAGTTCTGGGAAGAACTGAAGCTTTCTTT
CDR3: CASTDAVLGRTEAFF

D: TRBD1
V: TRBV6-5
size: -
J: TRBJ2-2
DNA: TGTGCCAGCAGGGCCGGGACAGTTACCGGGGAGCTGTTTTTT
CDR3: CASRAGTVTGELFF

D: -
V: TRBV14
size: -
J: TRBJ1-1
DNA: TGTGCCAGCAGCCAAGATCTCGGCCTCTTGAACACTGAAGCTTTCTTT
CDR3: CASSQDLGLLNTEAFF

D: -
V: TRBV6-1
size: -
J: TRBJ1-1
DNA: TGTGCCAGCAGTGAATTAACGGGGACGGGAAACACTGAAGCTTTCTTT
CDR3: CASSELTGTGNTEAFF

D: TRBD1
V: TRBV6-6
size: -
J: TRBJ1-5
DNA: TGTGCCAGCACCTGGGACAGTAGCAATCAGCCCCAGCATTTT
CDR3: CASTWDSSNQPQHF

D: TRBD1
V: TRBV5-1
size: medium-sized
J: TRBJ1-1
DNA: TGCGCCAGCAGCTTGGCCGGACAGGGGGCTCGGTCGGAAGCTTTCTTT
CDR3: CASSLAGQGARSEAFF

D: -
V: TRBV12-2
size: -
J: TRBJ1-2
DNA: TGTGCAAGTCGCTTAGGTACGCGTCCGTGCTACACCTTC
CDR3: CASRLGTRPCYTF

D: TRBD1
V: TRBV5-6
size: -
J: TRBJ1-3
DNA: TGTGCCAGCAGCTACCGGACAGGGATCTCTGGAAACACCATATATTTT
CDR3: CASSYRTGISGNTIYF

D: TRBD1
V: TRBV6-1
size: -
J: TRBJ1-5
DNA: TGTGCCAGCAGCTATGGACAGGGTGATCAGCCCCAGCATTTT
CDR3: CASSYGQGDQPQHF

D: -
V: TRBV21-1
size: -
J: TRBJ1-2
DNA: TGTGCCAGGCGAGAGCCCAGATATGGCTACACCTTC
CDR3: CARREPRYGYTF

D: TRBD2
V: TRBV27
size: -
J: TRBJ2-1
DNA: TGTGCCAGCAGTTTTCTAGCGGGGGGGCCAGGAAATGAGCAGTTCTTC
CDR3: CASSFLAGGPGNEQFF

D: -
V: TRBV5-6
size: -
J: TRBJ1-2
DNA: TGTGCCAGCAGCTTGGGACTAGATGGCTACACCTTC
CDR3: CASSLGLDGYTF

D: -
V: TRBV10-1
size: -
J: TRBJ2-3
DNA: TGCGCCAGCAGTCCGACCAGGGACGGGGATACGCAGTATTTT
CDR3: CASSPTRDGDTQYF

D: -
V: TRBV6-1
size: -
J: TRBJ2-7
DNA: TGTGCCAGCAGTGACCGGGACGGTGGGATCGAGCAGTACTTC
CDR3: CASSDRDGGIEQYF

D: TRBD1
V: TRBV28
size: -
J: TRBJ1-6
DNA: TGTGCCAGCAGTCAACTCAGGGGGCAAGAATCACCCCTCCACTTT
CDR3: CASSQLRGQESPLHF

D: -
V: TRBV28
size: -
J: TRBJ2-3
DNA: TGTGCCAGCAGCAGTCCCCTCGGGGCCACAGATACGCAGTATTTT
CDR3: CASSSPLGATDTQYF

D: -
V: TRBV11-2
size: -
J: TRBJ2-3
DNA: TGTGCCAGCACCTCTACCCACCAGGGCAACACAGATACGCAGTATTTT
CDR3: CASTSTHQGNTDTQYF

D: -
V: TRBV2
size: -
J: TRBJ1-2
DNA: TGTGCCAGTCCCCGGACAGCAGCTAACTATGGCTACACCTTC
CDR3: CASPRTAANYGYTF

D: TRBD1
V: TRBV5-1
size: -
J: TRBJ1-2
DNA: TGCGCCAGCAGCAAGGGACAGGGCCATGGCTACACCTTC
CDR3: CASSKGQGHGYTF

D: -
V: TRBV5-6
size: -
J: TRBJ1-1
DNA: TGTGCCAGCAGCTTGGCCAATCGGGGGCCGAGGGCTGAAGCTTTCTTT
CDR3: CASSLANRGPRAEAFF

D: -
V: TRBV19
size: -
J: TRBJ2-1
DNA: TGTGCCAGTGCCGACAGACTGCGTGACAATGAGCAGTTCTTC
CDR3: CASADRLRDNEQFF

D: TRBD2
V: TRBV7-9
size: -
J: TRBJ2-1
DNA: TGTGCCAGCGGACTTTACGGGGGGGCCGGCAATGAGCAGTTCTTC
CDR3: CASGLYGGAGNEQFF

D: -
V: TRBV28
size: once
J: TRBJ1-2
DNA: TGTGCCAGCAGTTTTGTTGAGGGACGCGGCTACACCTTC
CDR3: CASSFVEGRGYTF

D: TRBD1
V: TRBV7-9
size: -
J: TRBJ1-1
DNA: TGTGCCAGCAATGACAGGGGGCAATTGGGAACTGAAGCTTTCTTT
CDR3: CASNDRGQLGTEAFF

D: -
V: TRBV6-5
size: -
J: TRBJ2-7
DNA: TGTGCCAGCAGTGCCGACAGGTCCTACGAGCAGTACTTC
CDR3: CASSADRSYEQYF

D: -
V: TRBV19
size: -
J: TRBJ2-7
DNA: TGTGCCAGTAGTATAGGCGGTTCCTACGAGCAGTACTTC
CDR3: CASSIGGSYEQYF

D: TRBD2
V: TRBV7-2
size: -
J: TRBJ2-3
DNA: TGTGCCAGCAGCTTAGAACTAGCGGGGGCCGATACGCAGTATTTT
CDR3: CASSLELAGADTQYF

D: -
V: TRBV5-1
size: -
J: TRBJ2-1
DNA: TGCGCCAGCAGCTTGTTAGATAGCTCCTACAATGAGCAGTTCTTC
CDR3: CASSLLDSSYNEQFF